The rows below give T cell receptor beta chains drawn from one sample of a study of graft-versus-host responses after intestinal transplantation. TCRdb keeps only in-frame clones here, not all; method: immunoSEQ multiplex PCR. The sample has approximately 92,000 clones, just over 90% seen once. Their antigens are not known. The sequences come from unstimulated CD8+ T cells sorted from spleen or lymph node cells, collected before intestinal transplant. The receptors originated from a human donor who received an intestinal transplant. Each CDR3 is given without its conserved first and last residue. Clone size is given for some rows only: seen once, a few or many times, or a class if the clone is expanded.

cdr3_aa: ASSPGQGFGGEKLF; j_call: TRBJ1-4; v_call: TRBV2; clone_size: NA
cdr3_aa: ASSVEGSGGAADTQY; j_call: TRBJ2-3; v_call: TRBV9; clone_size: NA
cdr3_aa: ASRLAGYGYEQY; j_call: TRBJ2-7; v_call: TRBV6-5; clone_size: NA
cdr3_aa: ASSDDISYEQY; j_call: TRBJ2-7; v_call: TRBV11-1; clone_size: NA
cdr3_aa: AWIAGSTDTQY; j_call: TRBJ2-3; v_call: TRBV30; clone_size: NA
cdr3_aa: ASSVGGGTHEQY; j_call: TRBJ2-7; v_call: TRBV9; clone_size: NA
cdr3_aa: ASSHPGPGLARVDTQY; j_call: TRBJ2-3; v_call: TRBV28; clone_size: few
cdr3_aa: ASSGRTGARQPQH; j_call: TRBJ1-5; v_call: TRBV6-1; clone_size: NA
cdr3_aa: ASSAGDTPYEQY; j_call: TRBJ2-7; v_call: TRBV19; clone_size: NA
cdr3_aa: ASTRGGPTYEQY; j_call: TRBJ2-7; v_call: TRBV28; clone_size: once
cdr3_aa: ASSEYGGGYT; j_call: TRBJ1-2; v_call: TRBV25-1; clone_size: NA
cdr3_aa: ASAPRGGMIETQY; j_call: TRBJ2-5; v_call: TRBV13; clone_size: NA
cdr3_aa: ASSYLQGSGGYT; j_call: TRBJ1-2; v_call: TRBV6-1; clone_size: NA
cdr3_aa: ASSSIFAGELF; j_call: TRBJ2-2; v_call: TRBV11-3; clone_size: NA
cdr3_aa: ASRYAGGHEQF; j_call: TRBJ2-1; v_call: TRBV27; clone_size: NA
cdr3_aa: ASSQVIRQGGTDTQY; j_call: TRBJ2-3; v_call: TRBV4-1; clone_size: NA
cdr3_aa: ASSYSTGDNSPLH; j_call: TRBJ1-6; v_call: TRBV6-6; clone_size: NA
cdr3_aa: ASSGSGGGETQY; j_call: TRBJ2-5; v_call: TRBV2; clone_size: NA
cdr3_aa: AWSVDGWYNEQF; j_call: TRBJ2-1; v_call: TRBV30; clone_size: NA
cdr3_aa: ASSLTSGRYNEQF; j_call: TRBJ2-1; v_call: TRBV7-3; clone_size: NA
cdr3_aa: ASSSPGLRTRSYEQY; j_call: TRBJ2-7; v_call: TRBV13; clone_size: once
cdr3_aa: ASSGLNRDYDKNIQY; j_call: TRBJ2-4; v_call: TRBV6-1; clone_size: once
cdr3_aa: ASSDPRTVNTEAF; j_call: TRBJ1-1; v_call: TRBV2; clone_size: NA
cdr3_aa: ASSDGQGWGYT; j_call: TRBJ1-2; v_call: TRBV6-1; clone_size: NA
cdr3_aa: ASSLPGGPYNEQF; j_call: TRBJ2-1; v_call: TRBV13; clone_size: NA
cdr3_aa: ASSYSTSWITEAF; j_call: TRBJ1-1; v_call: TRBV6-5; clone_size: NA
cdr3_aa: ASSLGGDTQY; j_call: TRBJ2-3; v_call: TRBV11-2; clone_size: NA
cdr3_aa: ASRTGAGVVYEQY; j_call: NA; v_call: TRBV7-7; clone_size: NA
cdr3_aa: ASSTSYDEQF; j_call: TRBJ2-1; v_call: TRBV7-2; clone_size: NA
cdr3_aa: ATSPTGGRVDTQY; j_call: TRBJ2-3; v_call: TRBV15; clone_size: NA
cdr3_aa: ASSEAWTSGETQY; j_call: TRBJ2-5; v_call: TRBV6-1; clone_size: NA
cdr3_aa: ASLQPGPLSNEQY; j_call: TRBJ2-7; v_call: TRBV7-9; clone_size: NA
cdr3_aa: ASSVDGNTGELF; j_call: TRBJ2-2; v_call: TRBV9; clone_size: NA
cdr3_aa: ASSLGGTGELF; j_call: TRBJ2-2; v_call: TRBV5-4; clone_size: NA
cdr3_aa: ASGGQLPNTEAF; j_call: TRBJ1-1; v_call: TRBV6-5; clone_size: NA
cdr3_aa: ASPSLRREQF; j_call: TRBJ2-1; v_call: TRBV6-8; clone_size: NA
cdr3_aa: ASSYHSGQETQY; j_call: TRBJ2-5; v_call: TRBV6-5; clone_size: NA
cdr3_aa: ASSQVGAGEGSETQY; j_call: TRBJ2-5; v_call: TRBV4-2; clone_size: NA
cdr3_aa: ASSVGWSNQPQH; j_call: TRBJ1-5; v_call: TRBV9; clone_size: once
cdr3_aa: ASRVGTSYTGELF; j_call: TRBJ2-2; v_call: TRBV7-6; clone_size: NA
cdr3_aa: ASSTPTSGRAPDTQY; j_call: TRBJ2-3; v_call: TRBV28; clone_size: NA
cdr3_aa: ASSEVPRGTGDEQY; j_call: TRBJ2-7; v_call: TRBV6-1; clone_size: NA
cdr3_aa: ASSSPAGWTGPNRGQF; j_call: TRBJ2-1; v_call: TRBV7-3; clone_size: NA
cdr3_aa: ASSLGTSGFAYNEQF; j_call: TRBJ2-1; v_call: TRBV11-2; clone_size: NA
cdr3_aa: ASSWGSGGDEQF; j_call: TRBJ2-1; v_call: TRBV27; clone_size: NA
cdr3_aa: ASSLYPSGSTDTQY; j_call: TRBJ2-3; v_call: TRBV27; clone_size: NA
cdr3_aa: ASSIVPEGREKLF; j_call: TRBJ1-4; v_call: TRBV19; clone_size: NA
cdr3_aa: ASSLGAGNQPQH; j_call: TRBJ1-5; v_call: TRBV14; clone_size: NA